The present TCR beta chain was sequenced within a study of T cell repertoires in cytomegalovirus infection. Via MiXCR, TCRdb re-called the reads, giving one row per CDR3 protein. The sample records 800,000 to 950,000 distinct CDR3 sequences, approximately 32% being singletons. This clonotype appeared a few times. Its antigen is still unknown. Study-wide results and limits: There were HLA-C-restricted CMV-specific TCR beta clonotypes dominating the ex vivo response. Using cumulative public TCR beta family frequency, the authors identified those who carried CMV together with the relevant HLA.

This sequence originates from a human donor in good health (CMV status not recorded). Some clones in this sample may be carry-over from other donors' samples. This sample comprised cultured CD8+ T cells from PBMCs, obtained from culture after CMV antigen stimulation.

The CDR3 loop reads CASSLFSLFRLGQPQHF. The CDR3 coding sequence is TGTGCCAGCAGTTTATTCTCCTTGTTCCGGCTAGGGCAGCCCCAGCATTTT. The chain joins TRBV27 to TRBJ1-5; D is unresolved. The CDR3 spans 17 residues. Germline CDR1 MNHEY, CDR2 SMNVEV (reference sequence). V was cut by 1 base and J by 7 bases, with 20 bases left in between.